What follows is one TCR beta chain and its context. Antigen: not known. Generated by immunoSEQ multiplex PCR, the TCRdb table keeps only in-frame clones and is missing some. The sample comprises 130,000 or so clones, about 93% of which are singletons, and about 0.15% rests with the top ten. Autoimmune disease history or systemic immunosuppression was exclusionary. The sample comes from a study of OX40 agonist ivuxolimab in advanced cancers. Study overall: People who had prior anti-PD-1, anti-PD-L1 or anti-CTLA-4 therapy could take part, and under 45% had some. Partial responses were recorded for three patients, including one with hepatocellular carcinoma and two with cutaneous melanoma. Whole-study results and caveats: Expanded clones were, on average, more numerous among CD8+ T cells than CD4+.

CDR1 MDHEN and CDR2 SYDVKM come from the germline V gene. Trimming cost V 6 bases and J 7 bases, with 20 bases left between them. The CDR3 totals 15 residues. The chain combines TRBV28 with TRBJ2-3; tentatively, D is TRBD2 (6 bases). The sequenced sample was CD4+ or CD8+ T cells sorted from blood, obtained in a trial of the OX40 agonist ivuxolimab. This clonotype was sampled from an adult with an advanced solid tumor such as melanoma, head and neck, liver or kidney cancer. The CDR3 region has the DNA TGTGCCAGCAGCCAAGGGGACTTTCAGCGGAATACGCAGTATTTT. This sequence encodes CASSQGDFQRNTQYF.